The subject of this entry is one TCR beta chain. Its antigen remains unidentified. The entry originates in a study of beta chain features in type 1 diabetes. Findings of the study overall: TCRB repertoires of naive, central memory and Treg cells appeared more similar among patients than among healthy donors. Fewer insertions but more deletions were seen at VDJ junctions in type 1 diabetes patients.

Germline CDR1 is SGHRS and CDR2 is YFSETQ. V gave up 0 bases and J gave up 0 bases; unmatched junction bases: 5. The CDR3 runs to 16 residues. There was one heparinised blood draw per donor, averaging approximately 120 mL. Expressed TCRB transcripts were sequenced because the isolated RNA had all been reverse transcribed beforehand. Clones were sequenced by immunoSEQ multiplex PCR, and TCRdb holds only the in-frame ones, with some missing. The data hold about 110,000 clones, with 40% observed a single time. The gene calls are TRBV5-1 and TRBJ2-7; 8 bases agree with TRBD1. The material sequenced was stem cell memory CD4+ T cells from blood. The sequence derives from a woman younger than 35 in good health. This chain's CDR3 is CASSLGRTGTSYEQYF. CDR3 nucleotide sequence: TGCGCCAGCAGCTTGGGGCGGACAGGGACCTCCTACGAGCAGTACTTC. Full variable domain (outside the CDR3, taken from reference TRBV5-1 and TRBJ2-7): KAGVTQTPRYLIKTRGQQVTLSCSPISGHRSVSWYQQTPGQGLQFLFEYFSETQRNKGNFPGRFSGRQFSNSRSEMNVSTLELGDSALYLCASSLGRTGTSYEQYFGPGTRLTVT.